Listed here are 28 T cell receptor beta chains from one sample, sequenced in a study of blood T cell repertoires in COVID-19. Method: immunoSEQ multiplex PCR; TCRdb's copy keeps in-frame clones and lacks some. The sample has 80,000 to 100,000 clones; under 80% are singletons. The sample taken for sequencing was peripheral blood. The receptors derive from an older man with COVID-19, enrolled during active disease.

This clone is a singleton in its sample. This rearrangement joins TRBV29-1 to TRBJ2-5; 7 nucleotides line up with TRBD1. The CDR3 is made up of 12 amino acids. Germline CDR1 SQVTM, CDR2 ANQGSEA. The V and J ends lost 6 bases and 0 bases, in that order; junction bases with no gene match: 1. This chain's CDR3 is CSVGQNQETQYF. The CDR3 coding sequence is TGCAGCGTGGGACAGAACCAAGAGACCCAGTACTTC.

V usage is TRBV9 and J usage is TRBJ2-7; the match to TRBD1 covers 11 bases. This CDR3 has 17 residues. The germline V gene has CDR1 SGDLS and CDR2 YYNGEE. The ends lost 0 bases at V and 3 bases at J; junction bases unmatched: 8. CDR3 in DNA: TGTGCCAGCAGCGTAGGGGTAGGGACAGGGGGTAGCTACGAGCAGTACTTC. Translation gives CASSVGVGTGGSYEQYF.

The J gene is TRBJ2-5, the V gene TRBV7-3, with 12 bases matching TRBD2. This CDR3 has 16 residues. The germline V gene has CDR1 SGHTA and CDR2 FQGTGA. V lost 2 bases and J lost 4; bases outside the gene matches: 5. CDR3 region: CASSLVLAGGPETQYF. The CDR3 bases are TGTGCCAGCAGCTTAGTCCTAGCGGGAGGGCCAGAGACCCAGTACTTC.

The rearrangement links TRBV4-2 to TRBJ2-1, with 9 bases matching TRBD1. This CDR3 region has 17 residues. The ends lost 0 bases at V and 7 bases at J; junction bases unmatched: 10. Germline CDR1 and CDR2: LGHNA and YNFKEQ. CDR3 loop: CASSQDFKDRGPNEQFF. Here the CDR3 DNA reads TGTGCCAGCAGCCAAGATTTTAAGGACAGGGGACCTAATGAGCAGTTCTTC.

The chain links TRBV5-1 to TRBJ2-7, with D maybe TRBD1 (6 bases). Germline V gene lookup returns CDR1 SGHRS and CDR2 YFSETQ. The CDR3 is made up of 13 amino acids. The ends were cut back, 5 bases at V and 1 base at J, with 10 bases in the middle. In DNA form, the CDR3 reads TGCGCCAGCAGGAGACAGGAGTCCTACGAGCAGTACTTC. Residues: CASRRQESYEQYF.

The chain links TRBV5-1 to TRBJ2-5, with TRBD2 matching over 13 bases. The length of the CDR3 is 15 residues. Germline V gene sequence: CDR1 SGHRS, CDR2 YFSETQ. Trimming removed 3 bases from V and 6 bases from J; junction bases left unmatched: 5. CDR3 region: CASSSRTSGSQTQYF. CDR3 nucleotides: TGCGCCAGCAGCTCGCGGACTAGCGGGAGCCAGACCCAGTACTTC.

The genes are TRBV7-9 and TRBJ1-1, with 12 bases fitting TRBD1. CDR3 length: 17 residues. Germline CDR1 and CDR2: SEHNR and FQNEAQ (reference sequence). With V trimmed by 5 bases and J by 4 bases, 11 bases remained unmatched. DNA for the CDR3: TGTGCCAGCAGCCGGGGACAGGGGGCAGGTTGGGGCACTGAAGCTTTCTTT. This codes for CASSRGQGAGWGTEAFF.

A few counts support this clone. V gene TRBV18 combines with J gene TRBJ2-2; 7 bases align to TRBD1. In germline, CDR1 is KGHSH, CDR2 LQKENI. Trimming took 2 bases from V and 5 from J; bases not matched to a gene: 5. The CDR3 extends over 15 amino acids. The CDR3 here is CASSPGTDRTGELFF. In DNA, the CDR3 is TGTGCCAGCTCACCAGGGACAGATCGGACCGGGGAGCTGTTTTTT.

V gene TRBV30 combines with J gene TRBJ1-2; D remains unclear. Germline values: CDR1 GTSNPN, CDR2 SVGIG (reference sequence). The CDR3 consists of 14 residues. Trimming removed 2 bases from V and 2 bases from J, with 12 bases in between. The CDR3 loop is CAWSLSRGNYGYTF. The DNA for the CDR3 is TGTGCCTGGAGTCTTTCCCGAGGGAACTATGGCTACACCTTC.

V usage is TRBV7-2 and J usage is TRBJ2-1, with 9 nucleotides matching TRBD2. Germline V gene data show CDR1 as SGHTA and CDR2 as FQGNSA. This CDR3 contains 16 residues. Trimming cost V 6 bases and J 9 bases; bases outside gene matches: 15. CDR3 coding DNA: TGTGCCAGCAGGGCGGGAGGGACCAGCGGACTCGGTGAGCAGTTCTTC. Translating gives CASRAGGTSGLGEQFF.

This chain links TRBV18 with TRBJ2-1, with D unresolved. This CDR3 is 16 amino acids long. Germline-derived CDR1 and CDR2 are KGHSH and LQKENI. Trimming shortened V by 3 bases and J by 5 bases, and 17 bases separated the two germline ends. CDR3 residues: CASSPLRPGRNNEQFF. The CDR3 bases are TGTGCCAGCTCACCGCTCCGCCCGGGTCGGAACAATGAGCAGTTCTTC.

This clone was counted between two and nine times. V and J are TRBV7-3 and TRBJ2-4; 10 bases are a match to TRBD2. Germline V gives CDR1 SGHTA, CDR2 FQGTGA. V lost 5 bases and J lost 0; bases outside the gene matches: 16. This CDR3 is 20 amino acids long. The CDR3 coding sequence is TGTGCCAGCAGCGCCGAAGGGCTAGCGGGAGCCCAACTAGCCAAAAACATTCAGTACTTC. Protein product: CASSAEGLAGAQLAKNIQYF.

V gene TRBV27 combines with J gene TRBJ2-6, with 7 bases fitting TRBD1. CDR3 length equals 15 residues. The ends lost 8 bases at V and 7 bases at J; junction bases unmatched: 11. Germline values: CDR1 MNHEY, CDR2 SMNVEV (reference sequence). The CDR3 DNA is TGTGCCAGCCGTTCGGGGCAGGGGGAAGCCAACGTCCTGACTTTC. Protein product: CASRSGQGEANVLTF.

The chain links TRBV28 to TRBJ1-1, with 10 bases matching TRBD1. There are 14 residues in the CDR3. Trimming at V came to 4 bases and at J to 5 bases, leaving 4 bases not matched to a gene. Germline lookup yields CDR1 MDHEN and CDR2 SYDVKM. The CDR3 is CASSWTGGRTEAFF. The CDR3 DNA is TGTGCCAGCAGTTGGACAGGGGGACGGACTGAAGCTTTCTTT.

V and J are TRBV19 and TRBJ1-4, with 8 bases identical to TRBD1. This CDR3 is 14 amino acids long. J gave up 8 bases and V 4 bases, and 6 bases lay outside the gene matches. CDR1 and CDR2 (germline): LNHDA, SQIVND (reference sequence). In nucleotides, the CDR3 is TGTGCCAGTAGTACTCGACAGGGGAGCGAAAAACTGTTTTTT. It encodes CASSTRQGSEKLFF. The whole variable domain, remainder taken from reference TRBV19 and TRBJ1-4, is DGGITQSPKYLFRKEGQNVTLSCEQNLNHDAMYWYRQDPGQGLRLIYYSQIVNDFQKGDIAEGYSVSREKKESFPLTVTSAQKNPTAFYLCASSTRQGSEKLFFGSGTQLSVL.

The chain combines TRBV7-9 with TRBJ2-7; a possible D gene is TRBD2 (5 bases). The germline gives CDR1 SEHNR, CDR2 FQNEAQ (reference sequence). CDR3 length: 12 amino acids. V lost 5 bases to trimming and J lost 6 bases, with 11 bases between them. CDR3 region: CASSHPGGEQYF. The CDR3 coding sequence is TGTGCCAGCAGCCACCCCGGAGGCGAGCAGTACTTC. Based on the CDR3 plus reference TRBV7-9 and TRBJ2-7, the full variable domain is DTGVSQNPRHKITKRGQNVTFRCDPISEHNRLYWYRQTLGQGPEFLTYFQNEAQLEKSRLLSDRFSAERPKGSFSTLEIQRTEQGDSAMYLCASSHPGGEQYFGPGTRLTVT.

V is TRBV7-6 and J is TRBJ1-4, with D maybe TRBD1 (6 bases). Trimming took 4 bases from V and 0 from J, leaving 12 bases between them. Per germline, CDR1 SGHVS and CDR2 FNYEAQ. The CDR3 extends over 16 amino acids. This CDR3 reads CASSSYSGATNEKLFF. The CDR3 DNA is TGTGCCAGCAGCTCCTACTCAGGGGCAACTAATGAAAAACTGTTTTTT.

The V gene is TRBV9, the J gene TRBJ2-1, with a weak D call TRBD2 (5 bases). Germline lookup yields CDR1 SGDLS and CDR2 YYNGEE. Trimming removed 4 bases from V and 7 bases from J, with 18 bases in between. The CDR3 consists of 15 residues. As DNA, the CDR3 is TGTGCCAGCAGCCCCCGCTACAGCGGCGTTAATGAGCAGTTCTTC. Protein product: CASSPRYSGVNEQFF.

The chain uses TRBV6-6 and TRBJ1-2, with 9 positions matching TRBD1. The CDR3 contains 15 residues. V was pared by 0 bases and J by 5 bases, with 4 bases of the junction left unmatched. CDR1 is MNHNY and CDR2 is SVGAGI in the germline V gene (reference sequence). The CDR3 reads CASSYSTGGGYGYTF. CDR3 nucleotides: TGTGCCAGCAGTTACTCGACAGGGGGAGGGTATGGCTACACCTTC.

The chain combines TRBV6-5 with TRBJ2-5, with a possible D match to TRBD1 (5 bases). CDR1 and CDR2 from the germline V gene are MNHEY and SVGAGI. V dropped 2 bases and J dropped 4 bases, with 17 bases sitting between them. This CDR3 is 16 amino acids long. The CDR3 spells CASSYPSRGRGETQYF. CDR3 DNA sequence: TGTGCCAGCAGTTACCCCTCAAGGGGTAGGGGAGAGACCCAGTACTTC.

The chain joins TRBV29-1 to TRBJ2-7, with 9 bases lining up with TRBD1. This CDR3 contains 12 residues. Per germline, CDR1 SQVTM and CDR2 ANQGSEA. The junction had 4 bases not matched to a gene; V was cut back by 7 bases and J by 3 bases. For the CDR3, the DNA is TGCAGCGCGGGGACAGGGAGCTACGAGCAGTACTTC. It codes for CSAGTGSYEQYF.

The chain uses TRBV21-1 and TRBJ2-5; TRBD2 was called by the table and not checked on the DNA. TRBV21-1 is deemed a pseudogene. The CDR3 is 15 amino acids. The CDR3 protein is CASRENRDFQETQYF. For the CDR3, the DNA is TGTGCCAGCAGGGAGAACCGGGACTTTCAAGAGACCCAGTACTTC.

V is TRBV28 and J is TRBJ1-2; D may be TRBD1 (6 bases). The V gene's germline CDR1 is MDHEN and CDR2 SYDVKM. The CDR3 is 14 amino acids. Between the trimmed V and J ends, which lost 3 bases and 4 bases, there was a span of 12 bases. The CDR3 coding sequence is TGTGCCAGCAGTTTGCGGGGGCGCACCTATGGCTACACCTTC. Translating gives CASSLRGRTYGYTF.

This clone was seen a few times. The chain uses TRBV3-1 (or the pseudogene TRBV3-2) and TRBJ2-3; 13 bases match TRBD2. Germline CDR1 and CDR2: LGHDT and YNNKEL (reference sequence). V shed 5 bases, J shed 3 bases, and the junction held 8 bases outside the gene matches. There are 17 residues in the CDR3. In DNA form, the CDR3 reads TGTGCCAGCAGCTTCGGACTAGCGGGAGTTGGAACAGATACGCAGTATTTT. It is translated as CASSFGLAGVGTDTQYF.

In DNA form, the CDR3 reads TGTGCCAGCTCACTTGGGACTAGCGGGAGGACCGGGGAGCTGTTTTTT. Residues: CASSLGTSGRTGELFF. The chain joins TRBV18 to TRBJ2-2; 15 bases align to TRBD2. Trimming at V came to 4 bases and at J to 5 bases, leaving 2 bases not matched to a gene. The V gene's germline CDR1 is KGHSH and CDR2 LQKENI. This CDR3 contains 16 residues. The full variable domain, with the rest looked up from reference TRBV18 and TRBJ2-2, is NAGVMQNPRHLVRRRGQEARLRCSPMKGHSHVYWYRQLPEEGLKFMVYLQKENIIDESGMPKERFSAEFPKEGPSILRIQQVVRGDSAAYFCASSLGTSGRTGELFFGEGSRLTVL.

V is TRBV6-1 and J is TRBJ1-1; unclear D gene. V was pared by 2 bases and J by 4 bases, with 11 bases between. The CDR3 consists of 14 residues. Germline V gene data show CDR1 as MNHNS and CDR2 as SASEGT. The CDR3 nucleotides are TGTGCCAGCAGTGAAACCGGGGAGAGCACTGAAGCTTTCTTT. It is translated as CASSETGESTEAFF.

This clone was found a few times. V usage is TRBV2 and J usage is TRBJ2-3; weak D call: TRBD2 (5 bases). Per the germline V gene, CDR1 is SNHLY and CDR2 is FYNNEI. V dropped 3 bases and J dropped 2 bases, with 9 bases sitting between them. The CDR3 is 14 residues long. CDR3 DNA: TGTGCCAGCAGTGATGGACTCCTCACAGATACGCAGTATTTT. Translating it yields CASSDGLLTDTQYF.

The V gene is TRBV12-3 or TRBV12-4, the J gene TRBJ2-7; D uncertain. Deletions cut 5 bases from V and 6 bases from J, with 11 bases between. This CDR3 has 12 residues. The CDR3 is CASSASVFEQYF. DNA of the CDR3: TGTGCCAGCAGTGCCTCAGTCTTCGAGCAGTACTTC.